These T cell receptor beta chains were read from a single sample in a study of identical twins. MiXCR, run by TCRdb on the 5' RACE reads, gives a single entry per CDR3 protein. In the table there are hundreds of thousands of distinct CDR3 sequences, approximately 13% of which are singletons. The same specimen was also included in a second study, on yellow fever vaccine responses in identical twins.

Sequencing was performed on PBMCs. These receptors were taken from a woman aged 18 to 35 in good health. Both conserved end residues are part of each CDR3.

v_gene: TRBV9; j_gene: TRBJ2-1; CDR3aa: CASSVVSGGYNEQFF
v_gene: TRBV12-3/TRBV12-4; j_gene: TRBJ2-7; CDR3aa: CASSLGPSLRDLPYEQYF
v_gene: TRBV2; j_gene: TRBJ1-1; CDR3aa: CASQGAEAFF
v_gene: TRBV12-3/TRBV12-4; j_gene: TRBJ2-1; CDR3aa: CASSFGLAGYSEQFF
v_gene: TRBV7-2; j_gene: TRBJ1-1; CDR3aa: CASSHSRGGAEAFF
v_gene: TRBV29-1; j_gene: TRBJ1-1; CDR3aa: CSVGQGGLNTEAFF
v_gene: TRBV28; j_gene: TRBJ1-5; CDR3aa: CASSHGGTGHQPQHF
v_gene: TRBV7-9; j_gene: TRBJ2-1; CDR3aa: CASSLGDKQFF
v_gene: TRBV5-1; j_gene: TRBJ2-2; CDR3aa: CASSLSQGPNTGELFF
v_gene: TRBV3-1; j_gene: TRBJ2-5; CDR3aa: CASSLKRVNQETQYF
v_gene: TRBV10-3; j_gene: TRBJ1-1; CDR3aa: CAISETSKNTEAFF
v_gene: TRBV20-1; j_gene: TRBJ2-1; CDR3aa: CSARGLAWDNEQFF
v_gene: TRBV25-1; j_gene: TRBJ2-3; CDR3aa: CASSGSAVLTDKQYF
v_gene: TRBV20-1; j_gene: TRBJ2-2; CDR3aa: CSASSRLNTGELFF
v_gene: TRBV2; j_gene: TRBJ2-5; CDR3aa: CASISLGWETQYF
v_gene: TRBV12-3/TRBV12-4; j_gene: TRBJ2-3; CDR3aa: CASSSRGGKRTDTQYF
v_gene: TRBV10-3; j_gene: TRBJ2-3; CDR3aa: CAISDQFLTDTQYF
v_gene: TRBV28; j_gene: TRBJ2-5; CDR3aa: CASRPPPGLAGVLETQYF
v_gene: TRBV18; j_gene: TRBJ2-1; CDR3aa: CASSPWTGVSNEQFF
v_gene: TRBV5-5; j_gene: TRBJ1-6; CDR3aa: CASSATENYNSPLHF
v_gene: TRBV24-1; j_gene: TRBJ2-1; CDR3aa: CATSGTGYYEQFF
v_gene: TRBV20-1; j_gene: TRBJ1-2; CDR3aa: CSARGSGEGYGYTF
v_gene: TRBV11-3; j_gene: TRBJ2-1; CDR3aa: CASSQNVVAGNEQFF
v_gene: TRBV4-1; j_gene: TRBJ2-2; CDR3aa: CASSQEGGGAVTGELFF
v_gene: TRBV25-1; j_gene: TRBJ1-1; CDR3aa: CASSPGGLSGEAFF
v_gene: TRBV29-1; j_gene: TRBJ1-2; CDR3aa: CSVEERGYTF
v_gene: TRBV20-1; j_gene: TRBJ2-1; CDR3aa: CSATKDEQFF
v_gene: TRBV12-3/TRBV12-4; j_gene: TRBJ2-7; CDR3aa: CASRPQGDYEQYF
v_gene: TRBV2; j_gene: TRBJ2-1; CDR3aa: CASSDRGLAGVEYNEQFF
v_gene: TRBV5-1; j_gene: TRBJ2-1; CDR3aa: CASRELAGGPPYNEQFF
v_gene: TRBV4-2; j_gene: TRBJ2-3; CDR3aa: CASSQGGVGADTQYF
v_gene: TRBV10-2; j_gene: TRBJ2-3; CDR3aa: CASSEVAGRTDTQYF
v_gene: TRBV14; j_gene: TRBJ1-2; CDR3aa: CASSVRDRSGYTF
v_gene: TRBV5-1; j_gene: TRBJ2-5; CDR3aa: CASGVGAAETQYF
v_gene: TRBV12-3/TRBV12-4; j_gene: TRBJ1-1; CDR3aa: CASSLRRRLDTEAFF
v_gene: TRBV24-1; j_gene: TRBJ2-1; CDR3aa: CATSDSTSGSYNEQFF
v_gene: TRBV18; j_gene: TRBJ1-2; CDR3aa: CASSPRDGPSAYTF
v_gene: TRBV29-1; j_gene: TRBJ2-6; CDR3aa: CSVMVSGANVLTF
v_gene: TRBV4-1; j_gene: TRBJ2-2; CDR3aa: CASSRRIPGQGETGELFF
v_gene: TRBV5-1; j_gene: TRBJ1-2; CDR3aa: CASSSRGVDGYTF
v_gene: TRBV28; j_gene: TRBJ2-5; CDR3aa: CASSSFGGEETQYF
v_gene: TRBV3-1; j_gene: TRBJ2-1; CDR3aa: CASSQGTSGGPSYNEQFF
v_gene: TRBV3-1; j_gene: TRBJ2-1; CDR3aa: CASSQDRQGLSYNEQFF
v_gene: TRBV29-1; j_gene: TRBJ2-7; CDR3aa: CSAQQGAYEQYF
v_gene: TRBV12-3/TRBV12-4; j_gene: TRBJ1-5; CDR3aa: CASRNTGINQPQHF
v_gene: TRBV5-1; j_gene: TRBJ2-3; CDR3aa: CASSPAGGRDTQYF
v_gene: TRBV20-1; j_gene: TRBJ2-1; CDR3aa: CSARVGSGKYNEQFF
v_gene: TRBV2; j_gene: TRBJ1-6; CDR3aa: CASRMSTGDNSPLHF
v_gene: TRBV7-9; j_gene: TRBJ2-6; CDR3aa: CASSVGQTSGANVLTF
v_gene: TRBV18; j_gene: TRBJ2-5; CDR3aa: CASSPLAGPQETQYF